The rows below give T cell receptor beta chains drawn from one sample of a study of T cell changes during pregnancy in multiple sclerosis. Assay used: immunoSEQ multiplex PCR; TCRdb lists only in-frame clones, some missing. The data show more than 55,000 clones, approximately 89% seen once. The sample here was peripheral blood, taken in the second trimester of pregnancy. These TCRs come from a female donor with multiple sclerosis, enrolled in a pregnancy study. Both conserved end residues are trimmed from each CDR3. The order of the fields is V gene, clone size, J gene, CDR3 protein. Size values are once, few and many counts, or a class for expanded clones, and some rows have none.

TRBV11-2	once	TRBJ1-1	ASRSSVVDRVAF
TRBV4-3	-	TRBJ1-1	ASSQALATYTEAF
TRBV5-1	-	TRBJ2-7	ASSSGTGNPYEQY
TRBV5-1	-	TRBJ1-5	ASSLGGDGPQH
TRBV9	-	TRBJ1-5	ASSRTAGLEQPQH
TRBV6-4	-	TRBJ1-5	ASRTPPGKESNQPQH
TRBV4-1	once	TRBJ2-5	ASSQESAGETQY
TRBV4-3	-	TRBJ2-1	ASSPGLLAGGSNEQF
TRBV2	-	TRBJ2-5	ASSEALLLAAKETQY
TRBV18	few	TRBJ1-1	ASSPQEEGTEAF
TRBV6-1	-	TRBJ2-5	ASTSNTGGQETQY
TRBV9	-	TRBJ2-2	ASSVVAGGPTGRELF
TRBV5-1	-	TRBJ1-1	ASSSGGTGGIGEAF
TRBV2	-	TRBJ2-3	ATAGGGGTDTQY
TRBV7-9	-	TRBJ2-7	ASSPPHGQQY
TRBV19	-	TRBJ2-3	ATGQGGDTQY